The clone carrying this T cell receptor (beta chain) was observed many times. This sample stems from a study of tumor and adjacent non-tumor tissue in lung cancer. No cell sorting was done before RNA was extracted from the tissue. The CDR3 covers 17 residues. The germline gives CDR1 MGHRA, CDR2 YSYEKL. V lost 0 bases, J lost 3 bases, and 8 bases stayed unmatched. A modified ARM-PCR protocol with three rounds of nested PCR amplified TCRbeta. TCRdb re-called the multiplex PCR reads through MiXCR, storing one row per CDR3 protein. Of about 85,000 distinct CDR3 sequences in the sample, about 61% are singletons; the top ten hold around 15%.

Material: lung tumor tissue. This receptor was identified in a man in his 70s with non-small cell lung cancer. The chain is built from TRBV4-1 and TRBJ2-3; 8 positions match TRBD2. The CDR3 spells CASSQEGSGGYTDTQYF. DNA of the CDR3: TGCGCCAGCAGCCAAGAGGGCAGCGGGGGATATACAGATACGCAGTATTTT.